These 18 T cell receptor beta chains were sequenced from one sample in a study of blood T cell repertoires in COVID-19. Libraries were prepared by immunoSEQ multiplex PCR; TCRdb keeps only in-frame clonotypes and omits some of them. The table has roughly 240,000 clones, about 82% seen once; the top ten hold 5% to 6%. Sequenced input: peripheral blood. These receptors came from a woman of 80 years or more with COVID-19, enrolled during active disease.

The gene calls are TRBV6-2 or TRBV6-3 and TRBJ2-7; 8 nucleotides align to TRBD1. Looked up from germline, CDR1 is MNHEY and CDR2 is SVGEGT. Unmatched junction bases numbered 5, after V lost 2 bases and J lost 2 bases. The CDR3 contains 15 residues. Here the CDR3 DNA reads TGTGCCAGCAGTTACCGCGGACAGGGAGCCTACGAGCAGTACGTC. Amino acids: CASSYRGQGAYEQYV.

The V call is TRBV7-9, the J call TRBJ2-1; D may be TRBD1 (6 bases). The ends were cut back, 5 bases at V and 0 bases at J, with 14 bases in the middle. This CDR3 is 16 amino acids long. Germline V gene lookup returns CDR1 SEHNR and CDR2 FQNEAQ (reference sequence). CDR3 coding DNA: TGTGCCAGCAGCCCCAGAGACAGGAGCTCCTACAATGAGCAGTTCTTC. Its protein is CASSPRDRSSYNEQFF.

The chain employs TRBV28 and TRBJ1-5; D perhaps matches TRBD1 (5 bases). The CDR3 spans 16 residues. Per the germline V gene, CDR1 is MDHEN and CDR2 is SYDVKM. Between the trimmed V and J ends, which lost 5 bases and 0 bases, there was a span of 14 bases. The CDR3 is CASSKGAGFSNQPQHF. CDR3 DNA sequence: TGTGCCAGCAGTAAAGGGGCTGGATTTAGCAATCAGCCCCAGCATTTT.

This rearrangement joins TRBV2 to TRBJ1-1; D is undetermined. Trimming stripped 5 bases from V and 4 bases from J, with 11 bases between. This CDR3 spans 13 amino acids. CDR1 and CDR2 from the germline V gene are SNHLY and FYNNEI. The CDR3 protein is CASSSHESTEAFF. Written as DNA, the CDR3 is TGTGCCAGCAGTTCCCACGAGAGCACTGAAGCTTTCTTT.

This chain connects TRBV4-1 to TRBJ2-5; 7 bases match TRBD2. V was clipped by 0 bases and J by 5 bases; unmatched bases: 6. CDR3 length: 15 amino acids. The germline CDR1 and CDR2 sequences are MGHRA and YSYEKL. The CDR3 sequence: CASSQDGRGGETQYF. The CDR3 DNA follows: TGCGCCAGCAGCCAAGATGGGCGGGGAGGGGAGACCCAGTACTTC.

CDR3 DNA sequence: TGTGCCAGCACTTCGCCCGGGACACCAGCTAACTATGGCTACACCTTC. This codes for CASTSPGTPANYGYTF. J is TRBJ1-2 and V is TRBV28, with D possibly being TRBD1 (6 bases). V was shortened by 7 bases and J by 0 bases, with 18 bases between the two germline ends. The CDR3 has 16 residues. Germline CDR1 is MDHEN and CDR2 is SYDVKM.

The rearrangement links TRBV5-1 to TRBJ1-4, with 12 bases lining up with TRBD1. There are 18 residues in the CDR3. From germline, CDR1 is SGHRS and CDR2 YFSETQ. V was pared by 3 bases and J by 4 bases, with 10 bases of the junction left unmatched. CDR3: CASSSGQGANLINEKLFF. In nucleotides, the CDR3 is TGCGCCAGCAGCTCGGGACAGGGGGCCAACTTGATTAATGAAAAACTGTTTTTT.

This sequence joins TRBV5-1 and TRBJ1-1, with D unresolved. Germline loops: CDR1 SGHRS, CDR2 YFSETQ. The CDR3 spans 14 residues. Trimming pared 4 bases from V and 1 base from J, leaving 11 bases between. CDR3 bases: TGCGCCAGCAGCCCTATCGGCGGGAACACTGAAGCTTTCTTT. It encodes CASSPIGGNTEAFF.

The chain couples TRBV11-2 to TRBJ2-7; D remains unclear. Germline V gene data show CDR1 as SGHAT and CDR2 as FQNNGV. The CDR3 totals 13 residues. V gave up 2 bases and J gave up 7 bases, with 12 bases separating them. CDR3 residues: CASSLRSGFEQYF. The DNA of the CDR3 is TGTGCCAGCAGCTTAAGGTCCGGGTTTGAGCAGTACTTC.

This chain uses TRBV21-1 with TRBJ2-1; the D call TRBD2 from the table was never checked on the DNA. TRBV21-1 is a recognized pseudogene. The CDR3 has 16 residues. CDR3 protein: CASSKGAGGPHNEQFF. The CDR3 bases are TGTGCCAGCAGCAAAGGGGCGGGGGGGCCCCACAATGAGCAGTTCTTC.

V and J are TRBV6-5 and TRBJ1-2; TRBD1 agrees at 9 bases. This CDR3 has 15 residues. Germline V gene sequence: CDR1 MNHEY, CDR2 SVGAGI. With V trimmed by 5 bases and J by 7 bases, 11 bases remained unmatched. CDR3 DNA sequence: TGTGCCAGCAGTCCGAAAACACAGGGGGCGCTTGGCTACACCTTC. Its translation: CASSPKTQGALGYTF.

This chain links TRBV5-1 with TRBJ2-1; TRBD1 agrees at 8 bases. This CDR3 is built from 16 residues. V gave up 2 bases and J gave up 4 bases; unmatched junction bases: 8. The germline V gene has CDR1 SGHRS and CDR2 YFSETQ. CDR3 amino acids: CASSFLQGGMYNEQFF. The CDR3 nucleotides are TGCGCCAGCAGCTTTTTACAGGGGGGAATGTACAATGAGCAGTTCTTC.

V gene TRBV28 combines with J gene TRBJ1-1; no reliable D call. The CDR3 extends over 13 amino acids. Germline lookup yields CDR1 MDHEN and CDR2 SYDVKM. V was pared by 9 bases and J by 1 base, with 12 bases between. CDR3: CASISLGNTEAFF. The CDR3 DNA reads as TGTGCCAGTATAAGTCTAGGGAACACTGAAGCTTTCTTT.

V and J are TRBV7-8 and TRBJ2-1; possible D gene TRBD1, 6 bases. The V gene lost 3 bases and the J gene lost 0 bases, with 12 bases spanning the gap. CDR3 size: 16 residues. Germline values: CDR1 SGHVS, CDR2 FQNEAQ. The CDR3 is CASSLFSGVSYNEQFF. The CDR3 bases are TGTGCCAGCAGCTTGTTTTCAGGGGTCTCCTACAATGAGCAGTTCTTC. Together with reference TRBV7-8 and TRBJ2-1, the CDR3 gives the full variable domain: GAGVSQSPRYKVAKRGQDVALRCDPISGHVSLFWYQQALGQGPEFLTYFQNEAQLDKSGLPSDRFFAERPEGSVSTLKIQRTQQEDSAVYLCASSLFSGVSYNEQFFGPGTRLTVL.

The rearrangement joins TRBV29-1 to TRBJ2-3, with a weak D call TRBD2 (6 bases). V gave up 0 bases and J gave up 2 bases, with 12 bases separating them. This CDR3 is built from 15 residues. The germline CDR1 and CDR2 sequences are SQVTM and ANQGSEA. DNA for the CDR3: TGCAGCGTTGAAGAGAACGCGGGAAACACAGATACGCAGTATTTT. The encoded protein is CSVEENAGNTDTQYF.

This rearrangement joins TRBV11-1 to TRBJ2-1, with D perhaps TRBD1 (6 bases). This CDR3 is built from 16 residues. Germline V lookup: CDR1 SGHAT, CDR2 FQDESV (reference sequence). V dropped 6 bases and J dropped 4 bases, with 19 bases sitting between them. The CDR3 bases are TGTGCCAGCAGACCAAGAACAGGGCTGGAGTACAATGAGCAGTTCTTC. Translation gives CASRPRTGLEYNEQFF.

Worth noting for this clone: The sample holds other DNA sequences that translate to the same CDR3. The chain joins TRBV18 to TRBJ2-1; 9 bases align to TRBD2. The germline V gene encodes CDR1 KGHSH and CDR2 LQKENI. The CDR3 runs 15 residues. V gave up 0 bases and J gave up 6 bases; unmatched junction bases: 3. The CDR3 nucleotides read TGTGCCAGCTCACCACCAGCGGGGGGCCTCAATGAGCAGTTCTTC. Its protein product is CASSPPAGGLNEQFF.

About this clone itself: Other DNA sequences in this specimen translate into the identical CDR3. The genes are TRBV5-8 and TRBJ1-2; D is undetermined. Trimming stripped 1 base from V and 4 bases from J, with 5 bases between. The CDR3 totals 12 residues. Per germline, CDR1 SGHTS and CDR2 YDEGEE. In DNA form, the CDR3 reads TGTGCCAGCAGCTTGAGAGGCTATGGCTACACCTTC. Translating gives CASSLRGYGYTF.